The sequence of this TCR beta chain was determined in a study of blood T cells in healthy people across ages. Study-level points and caveats: The donors' CMV status was not determined, possibly confounding changes in expanded clonotypes. It was not possible, with unsorted PBMCs, to conclusively compare naive and antigen-experienced cells.

Healthy individuals of Caucasian origin from Russia, aged about 6 to 95, served as donors. Isolated per sample were at least 7 million PBMCs. This clonotype was recorded a few times. Antigen: not known. Alongside a J-beta primer mix, a sample-barcoded 5' primer served in a second PCR lasting about 6 to 11 cycles. TCRdb re-analysed the 5' RACE reads in MiXCR, keeping a single row per CDR3 protein. There are about 780,000 distinct CDR3 sequences in the sample; 35% to 60% occur only once, and about a sixth lies in the top ten. With 7 bases removed from V and 4 bases from J, the gap between germline ends came to 11 bases. Germline CDR1 is KGHDR and CDR2 is SFDVKD. This CDR3 has 13 amino acids.

The sequencing sample was made of blood. The chain uses TRBV24-1 and TRBJ2-3, with D unresolved. The source of this sequence is a man older than 75 in good health. CDR3 region: CATSKGWADTQYF. The CDR3 nucleotides read TGTGCCACCAGCAAAGGTTGGGCAGATACGCAGTATTTT.